A selection of T cell receptor beta chains follows, all from one sample in a study of control samples from healthy donors and cancer patients. Using immunoSEQ multiplex PCR, the repertoire was profiled, and TCRdb retains in-frame clones only, with some absent. The table records about 82,000 clones, around 87% of them present only once. The sample taken for sequencing was blood. All receptors come from a man in his fifties in good health. Both conserved end residues are part of each CDR3. The order of the fields is V gene, J gene, clone size, D gene, CDR3 DNA, CDR3 protein. D genes are given only for firm matches. Rows may omit the clone size; those that give it use once, few, many or a size class.

TRBV15	TRBJ1-2	NA	NA	TGTGCCACCAGCAGAGATAACTATGGCTACACCTTC	CATSRDNYGYTF
TRBV4-3	TRBJ1-2	few	NA	TGCGCCAGCAGCCAAGATCTGGAACAGGGCGGTTATGGCTACACCTTC	CASSQDLEQGGYGYTF
TRBV10-1	TRBJ1-1	NA	NA	TGCGCCAGCAGTCAGTGGTCCACTGAAGCTTTCTTT	CASSQWSTEAFF
TRBV4-3	TRBJ2-5	NA	TRBD2	TGCGCCAGCAGCCAAGATTTGATCGGGGGGGCCAGGGAAGAGACCCAGTACTTC	CASSQDLIGGAREETQYF
TRBV29-1	TRBJ1-1	NA	NA	TGCAGTTATGACAGGAACACTGAAGCTTTCTTT	CSYDRNTEAFF
TRBV7-6	TRBJ2-3	NA	NA	TGTGCCAGCAGCCATAATTGGGATACGCAGTATTTT	CASSHNWDTQYF
TRBV11-1	TRBJ2-2	few	TRBD2	TGTGCCAGCAGCTTATCGGGGGGCACCGGGGAGCTGTTTTTT	CASSLSGGTGELFF
TRBV6-6	TRBJ2-1	NA	NA	TGTGCCAGCAGTTACGCGGGCGACGAGCAGTTCTTC	CASSYAGDEQFF
TRBV4-1	TRBJ1-2	NA	NA	TGCGCCAGCAGCCAAGAGGGGGGGGCGCTTGGCTACACCTTC	CASSQEGGALGYTF
TRBV19	TRBJ1-1	NA	NA	TGTGCCAGTAGTTACGGCACCTCCTGGGGGACTGAAGCTTTCTTT	CASSYGTSWGTEAFF
TRBV5-1	TRBJ1-5	NA	NA	TGCGCCAGCAGCTTGGATTGGGGGTCGGGTCAGCCCCAGCATTTT	CASSLDWGSGQPQHF
TRBV3-1/TRBV3-2	TRBJ2-7	NA	TRBD2	TGTGCCAGCAGCCCGGATCTAGCGGGGGCCTACGAGCAGTACTTC	CASSPDLAGAYEQYF
TRBV19	TRBJ1-2	NA	NA	TGTGCCAGTAGTCCGTCCGGTAGCGGGGCCTATGGCTACACCTTC	CASSPSGSGAYGYTF
TRBV3-1/TRBV3-2	TRBJ2-7	NA	NA	TGTGCCAGCAGCCAGAAACCGGGACCCATTTGGGCCTACGAGCAGTACTTC	CASSQKPGPIWAYEQYF
TRBV19	TRBJ1-6	NA	NA	TGTGCCAGTAGTATCAGGAATTCACCCCTCCACTTT	CASSIRNSPLHF
TRBV19	TRBJ1-5	NA	NA	TGTGCCAGTAGTAAGAGGCCGGCTGGTCAGCCCCAGCATTTT	CASSKRPAGQPQHF
TRBV11-2	TRBJ2-2	NA	NA	TGTGCCAGCAGTAGGGACGCCGACAACACCGGGGAGCTGTTTTTT	CASSRDADNTGELFF
TRBV11-2	TRBJ2-1	NA	NA	TGTGCCAGCAGCCCTTTGGCGGGTAGCTCCTACAATGAGCAGTTCTTC	CASSPLAGSSYNEQFF
TRBV7-2	TRBJ2-2	NA	TRBD2	TGTGCCAGCAGCCGGTGGACTAGCGGGGAGCTGTTTTTT	CASSRWTSGELFF
TRBV7-2	TRBJ2-3	once	TRBD1	TGTGCCAGCAGCTTAGCGGGACAGGTCCCCCCCACAGATACGCAGTATTTT	CASSLAGQVPPTDTQYF
TRBV6-5	TRBJ2-5	few	TRBD2	TGTGCCAGCCAGCTGACTAGCGGGGGGGTAGAGACCCAGTACTTC	CASQLTSGGVETQYF
TRBV7-2	TRBJ1-4	NA	NA	TGTGCCAGCAGCTTAGTTGGGGGTGCGAGTGAAAAACTGTTTTTT	CASSLVGGASEKLFF
TRBV7-9	TRBJ2-7	NA	TRBD2	TGTGCCAGCAGCTTAGGACTAGCTGTCTTCACCTACGAGCAGTACTTC	CASSLGLAVFTYEQYF
TRBV7-9	TRBJ2-3	NA	NA	TGTGCCAGCAGCTCGGGAAGGAATCGGGGGTTAGGTACGCAGTATTTT	CASSSGRNRGLGTQYF
TRBV3-1/TRBV3-2	TRBJ2-2	NA	TRBD2	TGTGCCAGCAGCCTCCACTCTCTAGCGGGGTACAGCACCGGGGAGCTGTTTTTT	CASSLHSLAGYSTGELFF
TRBV29-1	TRBJ1-1	NA	NA	TGCAGCGTTGGGGACCCCCACGACACTGAAGCTTTCTTT	CSVGDPHDTEAFF
TRBV12-2	TRBJ1-1	NA	NA	TGTGCAAGTCGCCCCAAAGCTTTCTTT	CASRPKAFF
TRBV12-3/TRBV12-4	TRBJ2-7	NA	NA	TGTGCCAGCAGTCTCGGGGTCTCCTACGAGCAGTACTTC	CASSLGVSYEQYF
TRBV4-2	TRBJ2-2	NA	TRBD1	TGTGCCAGCAGCCAATCAACAGGGGACCACACCGGGGAGCTGTTTTTT	CASSQSTGDHTGELFF
TRBV11-1	TRBJ2-7	NA	TRBD2	TGTGCCAGCAGTTACACTAGCGGTTCTTACGTCGAGCAGTACTTC	CASSYTSGSYVEQYF
TRBV6-1	TRBJ2-1	NA	TRBD2	TGTGCCAGCAGTGAAGGTCCCGCTAGCGGGGGGGCCTATGAGCAGTTCTTC	CASSEGPASGGAYEQFF
TRBV5-4	TRBJ2-2	NA	NA	TGTGCTGAGACGGGGGACGGGGAGCTGTTTTTT	CAETGDGELFF
TRBV3-1/TRBV3-2	TRBJ2-3	NA	NA	TGTGCCAGCAGCCACCCCAGAGGAGGGTCCGTTCGGGTCGCAGATACGCAGTATTTT	CASSHPRGGSVRVADTQYF
TRBV7-2	TRBJ1-3	NA	NA	TGTGCCAGCCAATGGGAGGGACCCTCTGGAAACACCATATATTTT	CASQWEGPSGNTIYF
TRBV11-2	TRBJ1-2	NA	TRBD1	TGTGCCAGCAGCTTAGGATCGGGACAGGGGGCGCGAGGCTACACCTTC	CASSLGSGQGARGYTF
TRBV5-4	TRBJ1-6	NA	NA	TGTGCCAGCAGCTTGAAGCGCTCCTATAATTCACCCCTCCACTTT	CASSLKRSYNSPLHF
TRBV19	TRBJ2-2	NA	NA	TGTGCCAGTAGTATGGTGGGTCCGGACACCGGGGAGCTGTTTTTT	CASSMVGPDTGELFF
TRBV19	TRBJ1-6	NA	NA	TGTGCCAGTACCAAACAGGGCGGGTATTCACCCCTCCACTTT	CASTKQGGYSPLHF